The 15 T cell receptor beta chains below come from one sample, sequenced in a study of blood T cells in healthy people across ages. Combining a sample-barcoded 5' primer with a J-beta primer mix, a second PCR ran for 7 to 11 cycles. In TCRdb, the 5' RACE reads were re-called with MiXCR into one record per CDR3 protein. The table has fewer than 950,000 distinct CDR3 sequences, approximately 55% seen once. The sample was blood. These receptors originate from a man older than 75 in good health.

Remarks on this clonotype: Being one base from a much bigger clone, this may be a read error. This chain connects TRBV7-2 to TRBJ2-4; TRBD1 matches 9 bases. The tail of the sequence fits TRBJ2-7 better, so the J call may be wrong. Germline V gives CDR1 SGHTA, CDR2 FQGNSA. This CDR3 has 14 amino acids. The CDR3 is CAGSLGQGIYEQYF. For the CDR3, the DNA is TGTGCCGGCAGCCTAGGACAGGGGATCTACGAGCAGTACTTC.

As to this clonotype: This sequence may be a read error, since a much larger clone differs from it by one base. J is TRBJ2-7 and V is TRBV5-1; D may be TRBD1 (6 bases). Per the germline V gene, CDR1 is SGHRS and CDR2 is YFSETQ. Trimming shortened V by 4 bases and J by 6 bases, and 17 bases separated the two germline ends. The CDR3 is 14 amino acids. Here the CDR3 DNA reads TGCGCCAGCAGCATACAGGGATTAACCTGCGAGCAGTACTTC. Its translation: CASSIQGLTCEQYF. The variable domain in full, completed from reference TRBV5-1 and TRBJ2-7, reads KAGVTQTPRYLIKTRGQQVTLSCSPISGHRSVSWYQQTPGQGLQFLFEYFSETQRNKGNFPGRFSGRQFSNSRSEMNVSTLELGDSALYLCASSIQGLTCEQYFGPGTRLTVT.

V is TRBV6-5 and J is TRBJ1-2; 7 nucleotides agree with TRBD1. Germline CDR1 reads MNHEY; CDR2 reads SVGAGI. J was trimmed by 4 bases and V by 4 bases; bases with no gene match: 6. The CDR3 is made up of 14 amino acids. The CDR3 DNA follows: TGTGCCAGCAGTTTGGCGACAGGGCCCTATGGCTACACCTTC. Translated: CASSLATGPYGYTF.

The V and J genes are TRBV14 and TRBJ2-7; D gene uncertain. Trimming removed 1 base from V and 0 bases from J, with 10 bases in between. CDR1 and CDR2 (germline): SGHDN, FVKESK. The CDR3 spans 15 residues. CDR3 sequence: CASSQASASSYEQYF. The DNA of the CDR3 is TGTGCCAGCAGCCAAGCTTCAGCTAGCTCCTACGAGCAGTACTTC.

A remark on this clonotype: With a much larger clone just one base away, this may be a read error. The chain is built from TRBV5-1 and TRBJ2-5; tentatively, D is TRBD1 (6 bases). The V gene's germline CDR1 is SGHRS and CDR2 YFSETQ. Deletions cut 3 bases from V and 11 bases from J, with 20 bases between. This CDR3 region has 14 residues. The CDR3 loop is CASSCGSTGKEQYF. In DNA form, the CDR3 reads TGCGCCAGCAGCTGCGGTTCTACAGGGAAAGAGCAGTACTTC.

The CDR3 DNA sequence: TGTGCCAGCAGCCCCCCGACCTCGGGCACTGAAGCTTTCTTT. Protein: CASSPPTSGTEAFF. The V and J genes are TRBV9 and TRBJ1-1; D call uncertain. The CDR3 sequence is 14 residues long. V dropped 4 bases and J dropped 4 bases, with 14 bases sitting between them. Germline-derived CDR1 and CDR2 are SGDLS and YYNGEE.

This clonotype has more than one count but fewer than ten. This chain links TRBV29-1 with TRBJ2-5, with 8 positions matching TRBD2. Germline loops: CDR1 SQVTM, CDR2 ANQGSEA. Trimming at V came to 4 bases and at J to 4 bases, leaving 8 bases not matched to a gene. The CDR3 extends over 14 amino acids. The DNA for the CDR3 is TGCAGCGTTGTCGGGGGGGATATGGGAGAGACCCAGTACTTC. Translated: CSVVGGDMGETQYF.

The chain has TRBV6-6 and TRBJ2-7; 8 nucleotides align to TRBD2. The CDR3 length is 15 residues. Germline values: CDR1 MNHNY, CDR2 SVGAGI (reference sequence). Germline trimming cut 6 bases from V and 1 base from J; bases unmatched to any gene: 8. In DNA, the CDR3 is TGTGCCAGCAGCCCCCGCCAGCGGGAGTCCTACGAGCAGTACTTC. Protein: CASSPRQRESYEQYF.

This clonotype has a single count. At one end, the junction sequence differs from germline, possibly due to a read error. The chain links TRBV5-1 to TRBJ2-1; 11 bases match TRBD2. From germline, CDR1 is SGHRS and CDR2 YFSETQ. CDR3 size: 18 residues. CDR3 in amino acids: CASSFRARLAGTYNGQFF. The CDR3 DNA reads TGCGCCAGCAGCTTCAGGGCTCGACTAGCGGGAACATACAATGGGCAGTTCTTC.

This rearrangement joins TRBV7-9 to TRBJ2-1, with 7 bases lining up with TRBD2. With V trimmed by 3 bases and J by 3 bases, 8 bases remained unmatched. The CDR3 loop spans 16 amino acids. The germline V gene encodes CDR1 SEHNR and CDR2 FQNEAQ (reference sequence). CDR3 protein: CASSFFGGTNYNEQFF. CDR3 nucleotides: TGTGCCAGCAGCTTCTTCGGCGGGACTAACTACAATGAGCAGTTCTTC. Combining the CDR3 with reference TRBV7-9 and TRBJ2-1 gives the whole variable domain DTGVSQNPRHKITKRGQNVTFRCDPISEHNRLYWYRQTLGQGPEFLTYFQNEAQLEKSRLLSDRFSAERPKGSFSTLEIQRTEQGDSAMYLCASSFFGGTNYNEQFFGPGTRLTVL.

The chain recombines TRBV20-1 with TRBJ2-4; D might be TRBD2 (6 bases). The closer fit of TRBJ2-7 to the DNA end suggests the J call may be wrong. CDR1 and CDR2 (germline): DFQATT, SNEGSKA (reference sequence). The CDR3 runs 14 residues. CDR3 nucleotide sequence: TGCAGTGCACCGGGGCCAGGGAGGTCCCACGAGCAGTACTTC. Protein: CSAPGPGRSHEQYF.

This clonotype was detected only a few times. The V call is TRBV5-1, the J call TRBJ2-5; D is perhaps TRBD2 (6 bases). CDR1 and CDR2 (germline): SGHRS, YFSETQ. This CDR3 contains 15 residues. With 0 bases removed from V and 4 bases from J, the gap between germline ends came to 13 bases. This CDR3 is CASSLDGRGGETQYF. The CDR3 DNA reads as TGCGCCAGCAGCTTGGACGGGAGAGGTGGAGAGACCCAGTACTTC.

DNA for the CDR3: TGTGCCAGCAGCTTGGGGGGGTCCCCAGAGAGATACGCGTATTTT. It encodes CASSLGGSPERYAYF. V is TRBV7-9 and J is TRBJ2-3; 7 nucleotides match TRBD2. The CDR3 length is 15 residues. CDR1 SEHNR and CDR2 FQNEAQ come from the germline V gene (reference sequence). The V gene end was trimmed by 3 bases and the J gene end by 14 bases; junction bases not matched to a gene: 17.

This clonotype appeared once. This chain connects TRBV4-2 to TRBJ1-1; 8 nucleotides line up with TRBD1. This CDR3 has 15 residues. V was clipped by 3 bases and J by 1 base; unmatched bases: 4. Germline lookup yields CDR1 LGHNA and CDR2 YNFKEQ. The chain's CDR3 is CASSHADRENTEAFF. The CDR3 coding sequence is TGTGCCAGCAGCCACGCGGACAGGGAGAACACTGAAGCTTTCTTT.

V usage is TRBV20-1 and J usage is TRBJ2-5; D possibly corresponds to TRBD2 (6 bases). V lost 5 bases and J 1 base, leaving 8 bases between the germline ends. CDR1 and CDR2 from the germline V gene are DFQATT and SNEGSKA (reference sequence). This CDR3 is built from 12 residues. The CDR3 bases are TGCAGTGCTGGTAGCGGCCAAGAGACCCAGTACTTC. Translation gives CSAGSGQETQYF.